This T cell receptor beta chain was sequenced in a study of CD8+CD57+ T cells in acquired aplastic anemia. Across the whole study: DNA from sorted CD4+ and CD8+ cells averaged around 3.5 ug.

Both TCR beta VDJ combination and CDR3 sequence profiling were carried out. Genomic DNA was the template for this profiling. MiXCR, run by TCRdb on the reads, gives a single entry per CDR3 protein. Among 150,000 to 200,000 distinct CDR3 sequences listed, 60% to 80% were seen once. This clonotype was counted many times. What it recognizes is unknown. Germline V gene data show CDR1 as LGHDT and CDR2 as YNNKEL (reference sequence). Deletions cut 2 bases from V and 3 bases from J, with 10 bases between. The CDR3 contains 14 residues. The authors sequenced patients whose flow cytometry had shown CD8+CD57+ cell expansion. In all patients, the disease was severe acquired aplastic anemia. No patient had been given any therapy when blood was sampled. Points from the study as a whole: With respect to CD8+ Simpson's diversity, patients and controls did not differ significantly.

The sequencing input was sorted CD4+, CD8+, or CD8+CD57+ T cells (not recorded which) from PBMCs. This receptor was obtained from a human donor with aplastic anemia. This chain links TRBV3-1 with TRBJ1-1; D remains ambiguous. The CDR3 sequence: CASSQSPEYTEAFF. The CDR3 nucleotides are TGTGCCAGCAGCCAATCGCCGGAGTACACTGAAGCTTTCTTT.